This T cell receptor beta chain emerged from a study of T cells in Graves' hyperthyroidism and ophthalmopathy. Study-level findings and limits: Most clonotypes expanded in thyroid above 0.001 were likewise present in blood.

Patients were aged 18 to 65, had disease duration under 2 months, and had newly diagnosed hyperthyroidism. The diagnostic basis comprised clinical symptoms, serum thyroxine and TRAb, thyroid ultrasound and orbital computed tomography. Template material for amplifying TCR beta CDR3 regions consisted of RNA transcripts. Carried out on the TCR CDR3, a first-round RT-PCR used the HTBI primer set. Each CDR3 protein is one row after TCRdb ran MiXCR on the multiplex PCR reads. The profile covers hundreds of thousands of distinct CDR3 sequences, with about a fifth appearing a single time and around 4% taken by the ten largest. The table lists this clonotype with many counts. The target antigen is unknown. Material: blood. This sequence was found in a woman aged 18-29 years with Graves' hyperthyroidism.

The CDR3 protein is CSGTELGEQYF. The CDR3 bases are TGCAGCGGGACCGAATTGGGCGAGCAGTACTTC. The chain carries TRBV29-1 and TRBJ2-7; D unclear. There are 11 residues in the CDR3. The germline CDR1 and CDR2 sequences are SQVTM and ANQGSEA. The ends were cut back, 7 bases at V and 6 bases at J, with 13 bases in the middle.